This T cell receptor beta chain was retrieved from a study of T cell repertoires in cytomegalovirus infection. Study-level background: Indicated by public TCR beta signatures were CMV infection and matching HLA type.

A word on this clonotype: Antigen: not known.

Overall study findings and caveats: The ex vivo response showed dominance by HLA-C-restricted CMV-specific TCR beta clonotypes.

Trimming took off 5 bases at V and 0 bases at J, with 16 bases between the two ends. The CDR3 runs 16 residues. TCRdb re-called the reads through MiXCR, storing one row per CDR3 protein. The sample consists of about 890,000 distinct CDR3 sequences, around 32% of them appearing once. This material consisted of cultured CD8+ T cells from PBMCs, taken from culture after CMV antigen stimulation. The J gene is TRBJ1-2, the V gene TRBV12-3 or TRBV12-4, with D possibly matching TRBD1 (5 bases). This clonotype was obtained from a human donor in good health (CMV status not recorded). Some clones in this sample may be carry-over from other donors' samples. CDR3 amino acids: CASSTYLGRANYGYTF. The CDR3 coding sequence is TGTGCCAGCAGTACGTACCTGGGACGGGCTAACTATGGCTACACCTTC.